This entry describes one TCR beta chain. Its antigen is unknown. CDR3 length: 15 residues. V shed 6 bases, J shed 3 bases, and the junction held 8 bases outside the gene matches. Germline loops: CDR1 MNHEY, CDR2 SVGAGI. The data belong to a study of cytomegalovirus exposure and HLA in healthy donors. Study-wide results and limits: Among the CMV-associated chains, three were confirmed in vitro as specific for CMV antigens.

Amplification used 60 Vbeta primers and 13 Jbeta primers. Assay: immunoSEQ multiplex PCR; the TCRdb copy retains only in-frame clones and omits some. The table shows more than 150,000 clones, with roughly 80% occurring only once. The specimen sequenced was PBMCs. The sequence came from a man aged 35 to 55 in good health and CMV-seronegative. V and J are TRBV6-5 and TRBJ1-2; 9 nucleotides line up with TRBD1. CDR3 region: CASSLGQGLYYGYTF. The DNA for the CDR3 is TGTGCCAGCAGCCTAGGACAGGGGCTCTACTATGGCTACACCTTC.